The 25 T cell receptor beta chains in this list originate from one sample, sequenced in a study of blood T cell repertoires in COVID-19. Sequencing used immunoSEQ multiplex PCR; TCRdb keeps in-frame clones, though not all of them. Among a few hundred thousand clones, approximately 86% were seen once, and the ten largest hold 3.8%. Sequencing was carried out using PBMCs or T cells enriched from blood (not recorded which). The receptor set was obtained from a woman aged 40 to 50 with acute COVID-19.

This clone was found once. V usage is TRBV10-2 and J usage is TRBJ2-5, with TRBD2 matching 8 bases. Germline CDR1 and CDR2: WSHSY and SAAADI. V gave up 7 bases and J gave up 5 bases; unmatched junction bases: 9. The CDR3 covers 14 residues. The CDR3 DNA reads TGCGCCAGCATGCCCGCGGGAGGAAAGGAGACCCAGTACTTC. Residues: CASMPAGGKETQYF.

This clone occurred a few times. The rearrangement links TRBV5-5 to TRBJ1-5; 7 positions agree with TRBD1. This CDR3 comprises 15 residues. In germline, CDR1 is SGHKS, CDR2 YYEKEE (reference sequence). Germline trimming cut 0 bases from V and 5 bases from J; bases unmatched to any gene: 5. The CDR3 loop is CASSLGDSGHQPQHF. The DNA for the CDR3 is TGTGCCAGCAGCTTGGGGGACAGTGGTCATCAGCCCCAGCATTTT.

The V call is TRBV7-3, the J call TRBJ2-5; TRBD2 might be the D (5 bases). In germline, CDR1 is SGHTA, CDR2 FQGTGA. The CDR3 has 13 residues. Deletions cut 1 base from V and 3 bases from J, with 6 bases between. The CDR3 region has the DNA TGTGCCAGCAGCTTAAGGCGGGAAGAGACCCAGTACTTC. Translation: CASSLRREETQYF.

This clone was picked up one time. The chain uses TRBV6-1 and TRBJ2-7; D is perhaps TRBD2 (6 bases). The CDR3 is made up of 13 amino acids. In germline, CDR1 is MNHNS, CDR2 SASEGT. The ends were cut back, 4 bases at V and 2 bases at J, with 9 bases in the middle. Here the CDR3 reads CASSGASAYEQYF. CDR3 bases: TGTGCCAGCAGTGGAGCTAGCGCCTACGAGCAGTACTTC.

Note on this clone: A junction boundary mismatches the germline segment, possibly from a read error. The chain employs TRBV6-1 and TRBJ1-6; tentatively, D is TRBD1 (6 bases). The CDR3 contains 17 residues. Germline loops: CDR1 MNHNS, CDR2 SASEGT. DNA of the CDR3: TGTGCCAGCAGCGAAGGGGGGGGAAGCTCCTATAATTCACCCCTCCACTTT. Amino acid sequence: CASSEGGGSSYNSPLHF.

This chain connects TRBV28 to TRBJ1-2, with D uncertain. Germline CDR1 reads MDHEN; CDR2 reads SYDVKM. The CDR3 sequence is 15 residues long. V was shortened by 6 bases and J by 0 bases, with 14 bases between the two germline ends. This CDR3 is CASRAGSTANYGYTF. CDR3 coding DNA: TGTGCCAGCAGGGCCGGGAGCACAGCTAACTATGGCTACACCTTC.

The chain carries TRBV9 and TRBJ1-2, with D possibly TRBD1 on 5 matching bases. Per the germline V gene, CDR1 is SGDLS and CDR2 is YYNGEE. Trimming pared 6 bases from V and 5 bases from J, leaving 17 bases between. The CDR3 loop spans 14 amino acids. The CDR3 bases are TGTGCCAGCATGTCAGGGTTGGTCTGGTATGGCTACACCTTC. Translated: CASMSGLVWYGYTF.

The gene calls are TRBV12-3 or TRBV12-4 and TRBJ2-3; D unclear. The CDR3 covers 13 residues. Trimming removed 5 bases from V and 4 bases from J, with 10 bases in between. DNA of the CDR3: TGTGCCAGCAGTGGCCGGGTCGCAGATACGCAGTATTTT. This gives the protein CASSGRVADTQYF.

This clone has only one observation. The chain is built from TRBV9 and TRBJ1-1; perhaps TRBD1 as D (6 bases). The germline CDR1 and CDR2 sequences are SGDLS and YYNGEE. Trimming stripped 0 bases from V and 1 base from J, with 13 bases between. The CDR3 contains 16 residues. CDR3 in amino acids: CASSVAPDSSNTEAFF. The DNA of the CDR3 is TGTGCCAGCAGCGTAGCCCCGGACAGCTCGAACACTGAAGCTTTCTTT.

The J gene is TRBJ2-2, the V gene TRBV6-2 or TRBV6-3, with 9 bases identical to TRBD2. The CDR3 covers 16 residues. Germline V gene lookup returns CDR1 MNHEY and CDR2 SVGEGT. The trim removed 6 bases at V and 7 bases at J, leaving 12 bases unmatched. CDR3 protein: CASSPEGSGSNGELFF. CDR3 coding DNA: TGTGCCAGCAGCCCTGAGGGTAGCGGGAGTAACGGGGAGCTGTTTTTT.

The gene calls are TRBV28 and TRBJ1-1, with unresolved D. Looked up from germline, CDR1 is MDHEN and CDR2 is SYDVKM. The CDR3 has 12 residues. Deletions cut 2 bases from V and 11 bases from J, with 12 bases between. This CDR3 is CASSLSPGIAFF. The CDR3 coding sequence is TGTGCCAGCAGTTTAAGCCCCGGGATTGCTTTCTTT.

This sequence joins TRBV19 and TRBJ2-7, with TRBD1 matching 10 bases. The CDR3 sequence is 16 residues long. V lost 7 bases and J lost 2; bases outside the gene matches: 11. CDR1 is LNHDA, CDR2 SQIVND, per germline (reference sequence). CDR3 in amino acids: CASITLGTGDTYEQYF. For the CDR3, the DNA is TGTGCCAGTATTACTCTGGGGACAGGGGACACCTACGAGCAGTACTTC.

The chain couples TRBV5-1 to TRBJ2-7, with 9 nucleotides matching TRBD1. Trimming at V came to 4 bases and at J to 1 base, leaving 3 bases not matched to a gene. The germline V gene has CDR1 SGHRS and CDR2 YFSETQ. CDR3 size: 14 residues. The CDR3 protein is CASSIQGASYEQYF. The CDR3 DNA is TGCGCCAGCAGCATACAGGGGGCGTCCTACGAGCAGTACTTC.

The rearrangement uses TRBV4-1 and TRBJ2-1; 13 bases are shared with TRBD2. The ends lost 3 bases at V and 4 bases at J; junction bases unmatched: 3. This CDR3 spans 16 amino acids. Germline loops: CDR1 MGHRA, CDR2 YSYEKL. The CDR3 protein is CASSHGTSGVYNEQFF. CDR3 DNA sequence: TGCGCCAGCAGCCACGGGACTAGCGGGGTTTACAATGAGCAGTTCTTC.

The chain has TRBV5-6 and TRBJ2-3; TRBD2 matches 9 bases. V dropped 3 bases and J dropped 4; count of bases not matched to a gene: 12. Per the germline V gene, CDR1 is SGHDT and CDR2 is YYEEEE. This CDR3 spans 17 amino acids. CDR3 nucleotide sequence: TGTGCCAGCAGCTCCCCACCCTTTCGCGGGAGGGCAGATACGCAGTATTTT. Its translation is CASSSPPFRGRADTQYF.

The DNA of the CDR3 is TGTGCCAGCCGGGGGGGTGCCCTGGGCAATCAGCCCCAGCATTTT. Its translation: CASRGGALGNQPQHF. The gene calls are TRBV28 and TRBJ1-5; D possibly corresponds to TRBD1 (5 bases). Germline-derived CDR1 and CDR2 are MDHEN and SYDVKM. CDR3 size: 15 residues. Trimming pared 8 bases from V and 2 bases from J, leaving 16 bases between.

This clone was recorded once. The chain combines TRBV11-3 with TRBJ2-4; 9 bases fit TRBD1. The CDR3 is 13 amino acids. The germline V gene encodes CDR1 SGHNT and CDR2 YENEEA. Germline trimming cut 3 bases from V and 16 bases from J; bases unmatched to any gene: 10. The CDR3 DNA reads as TGTGCCAGCAGCTTCGAGACGGGACAGGGTCTCTACTTC. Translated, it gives CASSFETGQGLYF.

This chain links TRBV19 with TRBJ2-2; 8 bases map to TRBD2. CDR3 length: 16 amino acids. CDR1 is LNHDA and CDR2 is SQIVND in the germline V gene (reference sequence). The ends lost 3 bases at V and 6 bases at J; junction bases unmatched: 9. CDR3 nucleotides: TGTGCCAGTAGTATCGGACCCCGGGGGGGGTCCGGGGAGCTGTTTTTT. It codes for CASSIGPRGGSGELFF.

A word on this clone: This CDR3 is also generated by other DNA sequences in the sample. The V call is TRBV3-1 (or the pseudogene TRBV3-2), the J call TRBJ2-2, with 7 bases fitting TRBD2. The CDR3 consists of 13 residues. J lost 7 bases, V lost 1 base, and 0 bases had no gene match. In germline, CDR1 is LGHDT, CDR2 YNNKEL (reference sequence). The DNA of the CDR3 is TGTGCCAGCAGCCAAGCGGGGGGCGGGGAGCTGTTTTTT. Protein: CASSQAGGGELFF.

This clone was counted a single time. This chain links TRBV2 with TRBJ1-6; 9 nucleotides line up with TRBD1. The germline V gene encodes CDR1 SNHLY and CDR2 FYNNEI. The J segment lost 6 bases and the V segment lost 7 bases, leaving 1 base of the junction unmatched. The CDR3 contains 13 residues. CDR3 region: CASKGQGNSPLHF. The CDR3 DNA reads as TGTGCCAGCAAGGGACAGGGTAATTCACCCCTCCACTTT.

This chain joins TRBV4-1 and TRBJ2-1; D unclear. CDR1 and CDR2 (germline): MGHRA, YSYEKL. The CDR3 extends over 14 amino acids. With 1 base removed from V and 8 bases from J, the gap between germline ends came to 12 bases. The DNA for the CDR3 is TGCGCCAGCAGCCAAGTCGAATTCCGAGATGAGCAGTTCTTC. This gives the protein CASSQVEFRDEQFF.

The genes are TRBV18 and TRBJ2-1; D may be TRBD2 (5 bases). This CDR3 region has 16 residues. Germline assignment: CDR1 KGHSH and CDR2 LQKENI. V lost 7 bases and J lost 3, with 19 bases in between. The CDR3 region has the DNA TGTGCCAGCTTTTTCGGGCGGGCCGCCCTCTACAATGAGCAGTTCTTC. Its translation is CASFFGRAALYNEQFF.

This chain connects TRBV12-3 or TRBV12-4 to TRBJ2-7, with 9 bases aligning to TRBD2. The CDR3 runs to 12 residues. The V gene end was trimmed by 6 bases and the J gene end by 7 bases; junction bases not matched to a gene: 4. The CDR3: CASSPGLAEQYF. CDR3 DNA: TGTGCCAGCAGCCCGGGACTAGCTGAGCAGTACTTC.

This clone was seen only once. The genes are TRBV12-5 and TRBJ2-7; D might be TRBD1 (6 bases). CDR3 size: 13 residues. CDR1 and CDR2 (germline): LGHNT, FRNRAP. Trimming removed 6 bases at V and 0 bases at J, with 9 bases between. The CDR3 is CASGPDSSYEQYF. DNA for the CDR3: TGTGCTAGTGGACCGGACAGCTCCTACGAGCAGTACTTC.

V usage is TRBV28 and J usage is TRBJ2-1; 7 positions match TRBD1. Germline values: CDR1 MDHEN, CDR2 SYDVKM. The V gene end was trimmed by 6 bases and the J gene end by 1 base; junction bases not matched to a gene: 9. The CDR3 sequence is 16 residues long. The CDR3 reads CASRKDRAGSYNEQFF. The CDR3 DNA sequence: TGTGCCAGCAGAAAAGACAGGGCTGGATCCTACAATGAGCAGTTCTTC.